The T cell receptor beta chain under discussion was sequenced for a study of cytomegalovirus exposure and HLA in healthy donors. CDR1 SGHVS and CDR2 FNYEAQ come from the germline V gene. This CDR3 is 17 amino acids long. The ends lost 4 bases at V and 0 bases at J; junction bases unmatched: 7. In the PCR, 60 Vbeta and 13 Jbeta primers were used. Sequenced by immunoSEQ multiplex PCR; TCRdb stores in-frame clones only, minus some. Of around 170,000 clones detected, 65% to 85% appear once; the ten largest clones hold roughly 1.4%. J is TRBJ2-3 and V is TRBV7-6, with TRBD2 matching over 10 bases. The receptor was derived from a man aged 50 or older in good health and CMV-seropositive. The specimen sequenced was PBMCs. CDR3 DNA sequence: TGTGCCAGCAGCTCGATTACTAGCGGGGAGAGCACAGATACGCAGTATTTT. Its protein product is CASSSITSGESTDTQYF.